The 3 T cell receptor beta chains in this list originate from one sample, sequenced in a study of blood T cell repertoires in COVID-19. Profiling relied on immunoSEQ multiplex PCR, and the TCRdb table lists in-frame clones only, not all of them. The sample carries hundreds of thousands of clones, nearly 90% recorded once. The sample comprised peripheral blood. Receptors originate from a woman aged 30 to 39 with COVID-19, enrolled during active disease.

V and J are TRBV5-4 and TRBJ2-6; the D is unclear. V was shortened by 0 bases and J by 3 bases, with 13 bases between the two germline ends. Germline values: CDR1 SGHNT, CDR2 YYREEE (reference sequence). This CDR3 has 17 residues. The CDR3 DNA follows: TGTGCCAGCAGCTTGGTCTCAAGAATCGGTGGGGCCAACGTCCTGACTTTC. Its translation is CASSLVSRIGGANVLTF.

V and J are TRBV11-1 and TRBJ1-6; D perhaps matches TRBD1 (5 bases). Trimming cost V 1 base and J 4 bases, with 11 bases left between them. CDR1 SGHAT and CDR2 FQDESV come from the germline V gene (reference sequence). The CDR3 is 16 residues long. CDR3 sequence (DNA): TGTGCCAGCAGCTTAGATAGCAGGGTGTATAATTCACCCCTCCACTTT. It codes for CASSLDSRVYNSPLHF.

This rearrangement joins TRBV7-9 to TRBJ1-2, with D possibly being TRBD1 (6 bases). Trimming cost V 3 bases and J 0 bases, with 11 bases left between them. CDR1 is SEHNR, CDR2 FQNEAQ, per germline (reference sequence). The CDR3 consists of 15 residues. This CDR3 is CASSFGQTANYGYTF. The CDR3 coding sequence is TGTGCCAGCAGCTTCGGACAGACGGCTAACTATGGCTACACCTTC. Combining the CDR3 with reference TRBV7-9 and TRBJ1-2 gives the whole variable domain DTGVSQNPRHKITKRGQNVTFRCDPISEHNRLYWYRQTLGQGPEFLTYFQNEAQLEKSRLLSDRFSAERPKGSFSTLEIQRTEQGDSAMYLCASSFGQTANYGYTFGSGTRLTVV.